The 28 T cell receptor beta chains presented below share a single source sample, sequenced in a study of blood T cell repertoires in COVID-19. Repertoires were generated with immunoSEQ multiplex PCR, while TCRdb's copy carries only in-frame clones and drops some. The data show a few hundred thousand clones, 91% seen once. Sequenced: peripheral blood. The receptors come from a person under 35 with COVID-19, enrolled during active disease.

The chain couples TRBV7-9 to TRBJ1-1; 12 bases agree with TRBD1. CDR1 and CDR2 from the germline V gene are SEHNR and FQNEAQ (reference sequence). V trimming: 2 bases; J trimming: 4 bases; junction bases outside the gene matches: 8. This CDR3 region has 17 residues. CDR3 sequence reads: CASSLPGTGGGGTEAFF. The CDR3 DNA follows: TGTGCCAGCAGCTTACCGGGGACAGGGGGCGGAGGCACTGAAGCTTTCTTT.

This chain links TRBV19 with TRBJ1-5; TRBD1 matches 7 bases. CDR3 length equals 16 residues. V lost 5 bases to trimming and J lost 2 bases; unmatched junction nucleotides: 9. Per the germline V gene, CDR1 is LNHDA and CDR2 is SQIVND (reference sequence). The CDR3: CASSLNTGVGNQPQHF. In DNA, the CDR3 is TGTGCCAGTAGTCTTAATACAGGGGTCGGCAATCAGCCCCAGCATTTT.

J is TRBJ2-1 and V is TRBV13; 10 bases agree with TRBD2. CDR1 is PRHDT, CDR2 FYEKMQ, per germline (reference sequence). The V segment lost 5 bases and the J segment 11 bases; nucleotides outside the gene matches: 6. CDR3 length: 13 amino acids. In nucleotides, the CDR3 is TGTGCCAGCAGCCTGCTAGCGGGAGCGAAGCAGTTCTTC. This encodes CASSLLAGAKQFF.

The chain combines TRBV6-2 or TRBV6-3 with TRBJ2-1; unclear D gene. Germline V lookup: CDR1 MNHEY, CDR2 SVGEGT. Deletions cut 2 bases from V and 6 bases from J, with 5 bases between. CDR3 length: 12 amino acids. CDR3 nucleotide sequence: TGTGCCAGCAGTTACGCGTCCAATGAGCAGTTCTTC. As protein: CASSYASNEQFF.

The chain has TRBV12-3 or TRBV12-4 and TRBJ1-2; weak D call: TRBD1 (5 bases). There are 13 residues in the CDR3. The ends were cut back, 3 bases at V and 4 bases at J, with 9 bases in the middle. CDR3 in amino acids: CASSLSRAYGYTF. For the CDR3, the DNA is TGTGCCAGCAGTTTGTCCAGGGCCTATGGCTACACCTTC.

V and J are TRBV5-4 and TRBJ1-5; D possibly corresponds to TRBD1 (6 bases). The CDR3 totals 15 residues. V gave up 0 bases and J gave up 5 bases, with 12 bases separating them. Germline CDR1 SGHNT, CDR2 YYREEE (reference sequence). In nucleotides, the CDR3 is TGTGCCAGCAGCTTGGGGGGGGCGGGAGATCAGCCCCAGCATTTT. Its protein is CASSLGGAGDQPQHF.

The chain couples TRBV13 to TRBJ2-7, with TRBD2 identical over 9 bases. With V trimmed by 0 bases and J by 7 bases, 13 bases remained unmatched. The CDR3 has 17 amino acids. Germline V CDR1 and CDR2: PRHDT, FYEKMQ (reference sequence). The CDR3 sequence: CASSLGSGLAQTREQYF. The CDR3 bases are TGTGCCAGCAGCTTAGGCTCGGGACTAGCCCAGACACGGGAGCAGTACTTC.

This rearrangement joins TRBV19 to TRBJ2-3; 9 bases fit TRBD2. The CDR3 runs to 15 residues. CDR1 is LNHDA and CDR2 is SQIVND in the germline V gene (reference sequence). The ends lost 3 bases at V and 3 bases at J; junction bases unmatched: 4. The CDR3 spells CASSIGLAGTDTQYF. The CDR3 bases are TGTGCCAGTAGTATCGGTCTAGCGGGAACAGATACGCAGTATTTT. Using reference TRBV19 and TRBJ2-3 for the parts outside the CDR3, the full variable domain is DGGITQSPKYLFRKEGQNVTLSCEQNLNHDAMYWYRQDPGQGLRLIYYSQIVNDFQKGDIAEGYSVSREKKESFPLTVTSAQKNPTAFYLCASSIGLAGTDTQYFGPGTRLTVL.

The gene calls are TRBV19 and TRBJ2-1; 12 bases are shared with TRBD2. CDR1 and CDR2 (germline): LNHDA, SQIVND (reference sequence). Trimming at V came to 6 bases and at J to 7 bases, leaving 7 bases not matched to a gene. The CDR3 has 15 amino acids. Here the CDR3 DNA reads TGTGCCAGTAGCAAACTAGCGGGAGGCGCTAATGAGCAGTTCTTC. Amino acid sequence: CASSKLAGGANEQFF.

The chain uses TRBV24-1 and TRBJ2-7; D remains ambiguous. Trimming took 3 bases from V and 3 from J, leaving 5 bases between them. The CDR3 spans 12 residues. Germline CDR1 KGHDR, CDR2 SFDVKD. The DNA for the CDR3 is TGTGCCACCAGTGATCTAGGCTACGAGCAGTACTTC. Translating it yields CATSDLGYEQYF.

This chain links TRBV5-5 with TRBJ2-7; the match to TRBD1 covers 12 bases. Unmatched junction bases numbered 18, after V lost 3 bases and J lost 2 bases. The length of the CDR3 is 20 residues. The germline V gene has CDR1 SGHKS and CDR2 YYEKEE (reference sequence). The CDR3 nucleotides read TGTGCCAGCAGCTCTAAACCGGGACAGGGGGCTACTATTCCTACCTACGAGCAGTACTTC. It specifies CASSSKPGQGATIPTYEQYF.

CDR3 nucleotide sequence: TGTGCCAGCAGTTACCTACAGGATATACCTAACTATGGCTACACCTTC. Translating gives CASSYLQDIPNYGYTF. The rearrangement joins TRBV6-5 to TRBJ1-2; weak D call: TRBD1 (5 bases). Looked up from germline, CDR1 is MNHEY and CDR2 is SVGAGI. With 2 bases removed from V and 0 bases from J, the gap between germline ends came to 13 bases. The CDR3 contains 16 residues.

V gene TRBV6-5 combines with J gene TRBJ2-7, with TRBD1 matching 8 bases. The J segment lost 1 base and the V segment lost 3 bases, leaving 2 bases of the junction unmatched. Germline CDR1 MNHEY, CDR2 SVGAGI. The CDR3 is 14 residues long. The CDR3 is CASSYRDRSYEQYF. In nucleotides, the CDR3 is TGTGCCAGCAGTTATAGGGACAGGTCCTACGAGCAGTACTTC.

The chain carries TRBV24-1 and TRBJ2-2, with 11 bases that match TRBD1. Per germline, CDR1 KGHDR and CDR2 SFDVKD. The CDR3 loop spans 16 amino acids. V lost 9 bases to trimming and J lost 2 bases; unmatched junction nucleotides: 7. The chain's CDR3 is CATGQGAGFNTGELFF. The DNA of the CDR3 is TGTGCCACCGGACAGGGGGCTGGCTTTAACACCGGGGAGCTGTTTTTT.

The chain has TRBV3-1 (or the pseudogene TRBV3-2) and TRBJ1-2, with 7 bases aligning to TRBD1. CDR1 and CDR2 from the germline V gene are LGHDT and YNNKEL (reference sequence). With 0 bases clipped from V and 6 bases from J, the junction kept 13 bases outside the gene matches. The CDR3 loop spans 17 amino acids. The CDR3: CASSQDARTGVRDGYTF. As DNA, the CDR3 is TGTGCCAGCAGCCAAGATGCTAGGACAGGAGTTAGGGATGGCTACACCTTC.

The V and J genes are TRBV27 and TRBJ1-2; 10 bases agree with TRBD1. The CDR3 contains 17 residues. CDR1 and CDR2 from the germline V gene are MNHEY and SMNVEV (reference sequence). V dropped 4 bases and J dropped 4; count of bases not matched to a gene: 12. The CDR3 DNA reads TGTGCCAGCAGTTACGAAGGGACAGGGGCGATGTTCTATGGCTACACCTTC. This codes for CASSYEGTGAMFYGYTF.

This clone has just a few counts. The J gene is TRBJ1-5, the V gene TRBV24-1, with 8 nucleotides matching TRBD1. This CDR3 comprises 15 residues. After removal of 3 bases from V and 4 bases from J, the junction contained 4 bases not matched to a gene. CDR1 and CDR2 from the germline V gene are KGHDR and SFDVKD. The CDR3, as DNA: TGTGCCACCAGTGATCGACAGGGGAGAAATCAGCCCCAGCATTTT. Translated: CATSDRQGRNQPQHF.

The V gene is TRBV11-2, the J gene TRBJ2-1, with a weak D call TRBD2 (6 bases). Per germline, CDR1 SGHAT and CDR2 FQNNGV. Trimming left V 5 bases short and J 4 bases short, with 15 bases between. The CDR3 consists of 15 residues. As DNA, the CDR3 is TGTGCCAGCAGCCCAATCCGGGGGTCATACAATGAGCAGTTCTTC. It translates to CASSPIRGSYNEQFF.

The chain uses TRBV3-1 (or the pseudogene TRBV3-2) and TRBJ2-5; no definite D call. V was pared by 1 base and J by 4 bases, with 4 bases between. Germline CDR1 is LGHDT and CDR2 is YNNKEL (reference sequence). This CDR3 has 12 amino acids. CDR3 nucleotide sequence: TGTGCCAGCAGCCAAGTTCGAGAGACCCAGTACTTC. It encodes CASSQVRETQYF.

This clone was observed a single time. The rearrangement joins TRBV15 to TRBJ1-4, with 11 bases lining up with TRBD1. The ends lost 0 bases at V and 8 bases at J; junction bases unmatched: 5. Germline loops: CDR1 LNHNV, CDR2 YYDKDF (reference sequence). The CDR3 spans 16 residues. The CDR3 region is CATSRDAGQGAEKLFF. As DNA, the CDR3 is TGTGCCACCAGCAGAGATGCCGGACAGGGGGCCGAAAAACTGTTTTTT.

The rearrangement links TRBV5-4 to TRBJ2-3, with D maybe TRBD1 (5 bases). Germline V gene lookup returns CDR1 SGHNT and CDR2 YYREEE (reference sequence). The CDR3 covers 14 residues. Trimming took 1 base from V and 4 from J, leaving 10 bases between them. CDR3 DNA: TGTGCCAGCAGCTTGTTGTTGGGGCCAGATACGCAGTATTTT. Translation: CASSLLLGPDTQYF.

The V call is TRBV7-9, the J call TRBJ2-2; the match to TRBD2 covers 7 bases. CDR1 is SEHNR and CDR2 is FQNEAQ in the germline V gene (reference sequence). The CDR3 runs 15 residues. V lost 11 bases and J lost 4; bases outside the gene matches: 13. The chain's CDR3 is CACRVRERSTGELFF. The CDR3, as DNA: TGTGCCTGCCGAGTGCGGGAGCGTAGCACCGGGGAGCTGTTTTTT.

This clone turned up a few times. Other DNA sequences of this sample code for an identical CDR3. This sequence joins TRBV6-1 and TRBJ2-2; 12 positions agree with TRBD2. Germline V gene data show CDR1 as MNHNS and CDR2 as SASEGT. V lost 1 base and J lost 6; bases outside the gene matches: 0. This CDR3 spans 15 amino acids. The CDR3 DNA follows: TGTGCCAGCAGTGAAGGACTAGCGGGAGCCGGGGAGCTGTTTTTT. It encodes CASSEGLAGAGELFF.

CDR3 amino acids: CATSDLPTGVDTQYF. The CDR3 region has the DNA TGTGCCACCAGTGATCTACCGACAGGTGTAGATACGCAGTATTTT. V gene TRBV24-1 combines with J gene TRBJ2-3; D is perhaps TRBD1 (6 bases). CDR3 size: 15 residues. Germline-derived CDR1 and CDR2 are KGHDR and SFDVKD. Trimming shortened V by 3 bases and J by 5 bases, and 14 bases separated the two germline ends.

This chain connects TRBV5-8 to TRBJ1-6; the D is unclear. Trimming took 7 bases from V and 10 from J, leaving 9 bases between them. Germline V lookup: CDR1 SGHTS, CDR2 YDEGEE. This CDR3 spans 11 amino acids. CDR3 in amino acids: CASAQISPLHF. The CDR3 coding sequence is TGTGCCAGCGCCCAGATCTCACCCCTCCACTTT. The entire variable domain, with the rest obtained from reference TRBV5-8 and TRBJ1-6, is as follows: EAGVTQSPTHLIKTRGQQATLRCSPISGHTSVYWYQQALGLGLQFLLWYDEGEERNRGNFPPRFSGRQFPNYSSELNVNALELEDSALYLCASAQISPLHFGNGTRLTVT.

V and J are TRBV28 and TRBJ1-2; D is uncertain. The germline V and J ends were trimmed by 3 bases and 2 bases, with 16 bases remaining between them. The CDR3 is 16 amino acids. Germline CDR1 MDHEN, CDR2 SYDVKM. The CDR3 protein is CASSFLGSEFNYGYTF. The CDR3 DNA sequence: TGTGCCAGCAGTTTTCTGGGCAGTGAGTTCAACTATGGCTACACCTTC.

V gene TRBV7-9 combines with J gene TRBJ1-4, with D possibly matching TRBD1 (6 bases). Germline CDR1 is SEHNR and CDR2 is FQNEAQ (reference sequence). The CDR3 covers 14 residues. The germline V and J ends were trimmed by 5 bases and 7 bases, with 14 bases remaining between them. In DNA, the CDR3 is TGTGCCAGCAGCCGGGACATAGGTGGTGAAAAACTGTTTTTT. This translates into CASSRDIGGEKLFF.

The chain couples TRBV9 to TRBJ2-7; 11 bases map to TRBD1. The CDR3 extends over 16 amino acids. V trimming: 0 bases; J trimming: 5 bases; junction bases outside the gene matches: 7. CDR1 is SGDLS, CDR2 YYNGEE, per germline. The chain's CDR3 is CASSVAGQGEGNEQYF. The CDR3 DNA sequence: TGTGCCAGCAGCGTAGCGGGACAGGGGGAAGGAAACGAGCAGTACTTC. The full variable domain, rest sourced from reference TRBV9 and TRBJ2-7, is DSGVTQTPKHLITATGQRVTLRCSPRSGDLSVYWYQQSLDQGLQFLIQYYNGEERAKGNILERFSAQQFPDLHSELNLSSLELGDSALYFCASSVAGQGEGNEQYFGPGTRLTVT.